This is a list of T cell receptor beta chains from one sample in a study of blood T cell repertoires in COVID-19. Data came from immunoSEQ multiplex PCR; TCRdb stores just in-frame clones and leaves some out. The sample gives about 36,000 clones, roughly 87% of which show up once; 20% is in the top ten. Input material: peripheral blood. These receptors were collected from a man between 60 and 75 years old with acute or convalescent COVID-19. CDR3s include the opening cysteine and the closing phenylalanine or tryptophan. Clone size is not always given. Where it is, it says once, few, many or a class for expanded clones.

v_gene	abundance	CDR3aa
TRBV3-1/TRBV3-2	NA	CASSRGGSSYEQYF
TRBV7-8	NA	CASSPPTGTSGHNEQFF
TRBV6-1	once	CASSEVEGTEAFF
TRBV18	NA	CASRPGQGLYGYTF
TRBV9	NA	CASSVTGVRDTQYF
TRBV29-1	NA	CSVERDPDTQYF
TRBV28	NA	CASSLWAAGLGNTIYF
TRBV3-1/TRBV3-2	NA	CASRYTGNTEAFF
TRBV10-3	few	CAISGQAVTGNTIYF
TRBV5-4	NA	CASSPSPTSFSSSEQYF
TRBV5-4	NA	CASSAVDTQYF
TRBV6-5	NA	CASSSGQRSNQPQHF
TRBV9	NA	CASSVDPSDTEAFF
TRBV3-1/TRBV3-2	NA	CASSPPRSSGRASYNEQFF